The clone carrying this T cell receptor (beta chain) was detected ten times or more. Its antigen is undetermined. TCR beta CDR3 regions were amplified from RNA transcripts. The study used the HTBI primer set for a first-round RT-PCR of the TCR CDR3. TCRdb called the multiplex PCR reads again in MiXCR, with one record for every CDR3 protein. The data show roughly 640,000 distinct CDR3 sequences, with around 16% seen just once and around 3.5% held by the top ten. The sample originates from a study of T cells in Graves' hyperthyroidism and ophthalmopathy. Study-wide results and limits: Clonotypes that were expanded in thyroid above 0.001 mostly appeared in blood too.

CDR3 length: 14 residues. The V and J ends lost 6 bases and 2 bases respectively, with 14 bases between them. Looked up from germline, CDR1 is DFQATT and CDR2 is SNEGSKA (reference sequence). The chain carries TRBV20-1 and TRBJ1-3, with TRBD1 as a possible D gene (6 bases). Sequenced: blood. This TCR derives from a woman aged 40-49 years with Graves' ophthalmopathy. In DNA form, the CDR3 reads TGCAGTGCCGCCTCAGGGACAACTGGAAACACCATATATTTT. It is translated as CSAASGTTGNTIYF.